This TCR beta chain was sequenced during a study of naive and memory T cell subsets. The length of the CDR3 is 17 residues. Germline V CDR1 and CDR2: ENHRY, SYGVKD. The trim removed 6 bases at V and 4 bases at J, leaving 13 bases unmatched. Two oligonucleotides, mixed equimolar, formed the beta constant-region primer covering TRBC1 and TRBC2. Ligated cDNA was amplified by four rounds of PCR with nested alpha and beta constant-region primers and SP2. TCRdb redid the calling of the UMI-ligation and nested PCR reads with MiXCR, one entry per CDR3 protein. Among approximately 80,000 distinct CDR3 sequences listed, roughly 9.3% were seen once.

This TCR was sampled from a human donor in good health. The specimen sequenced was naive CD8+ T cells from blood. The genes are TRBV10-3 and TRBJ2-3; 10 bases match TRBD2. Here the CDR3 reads CAIRVFTSGTGADTQYF. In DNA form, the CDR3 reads TGTGCCATCAGGGTGTTCACTAGCGGGACGGGCGCAGATACGCAGTATTTT.